This T cell receptor beta chain is from a study of blood T cell repertoires in COVID-19 (dated by TCRdb to 2020 to 2021). For the wider study: Samples from collaborators originated in the United States, Italy and Spain and spanned both the acute and convalescent phases of COVID-19. The prospective study material was composed of cDNA or gDNA derived from T cells, B-cell-depleted T cells, or PBMCs. Deeply sampled blood TCRbeta repertoires from subjects exposed to, actively infected with, or recovered from COVID-19 were included in the dataset. A freely available public database, intended as a resource for researchers studying the immune response to SARS-CoV-2, is where the repertoires were released. Samples were obtained from the ongoing ImmuneRACE study (first 160 participants) and from 1,254 subjects provided by 6 global collaborators. The sample metadata nearly always contained a de-identified subject ID, COVID-19 status, age in years and sex. Where HLA class I and class II types were available, the types were taken from metadata supplied by the sample provider, not from assay-based typing.

The immunoSEQ Assay, a bias-controlled multiplex PCR, was used to amplify TCRbeta CDR3 regions from genomic DNA. The authors' analysis ran thus. The number of nucleated cells in each sample was estimated from the amplification of reference gene primers within the assay. To quantify the absolute abundance of each unique TCRbeta CDR3 rearrangement, sequence reads were collapsed and filtered. For each sample, productive Simpson clonality was calculated by taking the square root of Simpson's diversity index across productive rearrangements. TCRdb carries this immuneACCESS record with in-frame sequences only. Its versions omit some clonotypes, under half of them owing to an unresolved V gene in the studies checked, with the rest unexplained. V, J and clone size derive from that table, while D and trimming were established from the DNA sequence. The sample has approximately 210,000 clones on record, less than 90% of them singletons. The ten largest clones capture roughly 2.7% of the sample.

What the work shows at the level of the full study, not this receptor alone: How much clinical and demographic metadata was included differed by source and by participant, and the metadata was provided uncurated.

In the case of this clone: The specificity of this receptor is unknown. Per-base quality was not reported, and no clone a single base away is much larger than it.

Each collaborating institution followed its own protocols to collect whole blood in K2EDTA tubes. Collaborator samples were shipped for TCRbeta analysis as frozen whole blood, isolated PBMCs, or DNA extracted from either sample type. Relative to germline, V is missing 1 base and J is missing 5 bases, with 3 bases of the junction outside any gene match. The CDR3, cysteine through phenylalanine, is 15 amino acids long. Just the 45-base CDR3 DNA is kept, in frame starting at base 1. For CDR1 and CDR2, the germline V gene (reference sequence) lists LNHNV and YYDKDF. This receptor chain uses TRBV15 and TRBJ2-2, with 8 junctional bases fitting TRBD1. Sequencing input: peripheral blood. This TCR was sampled from a woman in her 70s with active or convalescent COVID-19. The nucleotide sequence reads as follows: TGTGCCACCAGCAGAGGGACAGGGCGGACCGGGGAGCTGTTTTTT. Its coded protein is CATSRGTGRTGELFF.